The 10 T cell receptor beta chains reported below all come from one sample, sequenced in a study of persistence of HIV-infected CD4 T cells. The immunoSEQ assay was version 4, run in survey mode. TCRdb keeps only in-frame clones here, not all; method: immunoSEQ multiplex PCR. Among about 45,000 clones listed, about nine tenths were seen once. No antigens are known for them. Cells were stimulated nonspecifically with anti-CD3/anti-CD28 magnetic beads. Sorting of responding CD4+ T cells relied on upregulated CD40 ligand together with CD69. This specimen consisted of CD4+ T cells sorted from PBMCs after approximately 20-hour stimulation, obtained from a patient who received antiretroviral therapy. These receptors originate from an adult woman with HIV who was CMV-seropositive.

The chain is built from TRBV4-1 and TRBJ2-5, with D perhaps TRBD2 (7 bases). The length of the CDR3 is 16 residues. Germline V gene sequence: CDR1 MGHRA, CDR2 YSYEKL. V lost 1 base and J 5 bases, leaving 17 bases between the germline ends. The CDR3 here is CASSQGGSGGRETQYF. Written as DNA, the CDR3 is TGCGCCAGCAGCCAAGGTGGCTCGGGGGGCAGGGAGACCCAGTACTTC.

V and J are TRBV28 and TRBJ1-1; tentatively, D is TRBD1 (6 bases). The CDR3 totals 14 residues. Trimming left V 10 bases short and J 3 bases short, with 18 bases between. Germline CDR1 is MDHEN and CDR2 is SYDVKM. In nucleotides, the CDR3 is TGTGCCACACAAACAGGGAAGGGCGACACTGAAGCTTTCTTT. Amino acid sequence: CATQTGKGDTEAFF. The complete variable domain, with remaining parts taken from reference TRBV28 and TRBJ1-1, reads DVKVTQSSRYLVKRTGEKVFLECVQDMDHENMFWYRQDPGLGLRLIYFSYDVKMKEKGDIPEGYSVSREKKERFSLILESASTNQTSMYLCATQTGKGDTEAFFGQGTRLTVV.

This chain links TRBV19 with TRBJ1-1; D ambiguous. With 9 bases removed from V and 7 bases from J, the gap between germline ends came to 24 bases. The V gene's germline CDR1 is LNHDA and CDR2 SQIVND (reference sequence). The CDR3 spans 15 residues. CDR3 sequence reads: CASHLSWGMIGEAFF. The CDR3, as DNA: TGTGCCAGCCACCTATCTTGGGGAATGATTGGTGAAGCTTTCTTT.

The CDR3 nucleotides read TGTGCCACCAGCAGAGATGGGCTAAATAATGAAAAACTGTTTTTT. Protein product: CATSRDGLNNEKLFF. This sequence joins TRBV15 and TRBJ1-4; D gene unclear. Germline V CDR1 and CDR2: LNHNV, YYDKDF (reference sequence). V was shortened by 0 bases and J by 4 bases, with 9 bases between the two germline ends. This CDR3 is 15 amino acids long.

This clone has more than one count but fewer than ten. The V call is TRBV19, the J call TRBJ1-1; possible D gene TRBD1, 6 bases. The germline V gene has CDR1 LNHDA and CDR2 SQIVND (reference sequence). The V and J ends lost 5 bases and 1 base respectively, with 17 bases between them. CDR3 length: 16 residues. The CDR3 coding sequence is TGTGCCAGTAGTTTCCTAGTTTTGGGACAGAACACTGAAGCTTTCTTT. It yields the protein CASSFLVLGQNTEAFF.

V is TRBV7-2 and J is TRBJ2-4; unclear D gene. The length of the CDR3 is 14 residues. Germline loops: CDR1 SGHTA, CDR2 FQGNSA. Trimming pared 1 base from V and 1 base from J, leaving 5 bases between. The CDR3 is CASSLVEAKNIQYF. In DNA form, the CDR3 reads TGTGCCAGCAGCTTAGTTGAGGCCAAAAACATTCAGTACTTC. The full variable domain, in which reference TRBV7-2 and TRBJ2-4 provide the parts outside the CDR3, is GAGVSQSPSNKVTEKGKDVELRCDPISGHTALYWYRQSLGQGLEFLIYFQGNSAPDKSGLPSDRFSAERTGGSVSTLTIQRTQQEDSAVYLCASSLVEAKNIQYFGAGTRLSVL.

This sequence joins TRBV27 and TRBJ2-1; TRBD1 matches 12 bases. The ends lost 7 bases at V and 11 bases at J; junction bases unmatched: 15. The germline CDR1 and CDR2 sequences are MNHEY and SMNVEV (reference sequence). The CDR3 totals 16 residues. The CDR3 region has the DNA TGTGCCAGCACTACGTTTTTGGGACAGGGGGCCTCGAAGCAGTTCTTC. Residues: CASTTFLGQGASKQFF.

A remark on this clone: The junction departs from the called germline gene at one end, perhaps through a read error. J is TRBJ2-7 and V is TRBV29-1; the match to TRBD1 covers 9 bases. The CDR3 loop spans 12 amino acids. Germline V gene data show CDR1 as SQVTM and CDR2 as ANQGSEA. CDR3 loop: CSVLTGGYGQYF. CDR3 sequence (DNA): TGCAGCGTCCTAACAGGGGGCTACGGGCAGTACTTC.

The chain employs TRBV10-3 and TRBJ2-7; D possibly corresponds to TRBD1 (6 bases). The CDR3 spans 16 residues. V gave up 3 bases and J gave up 2 bases, with 17 bases separating them. The germline gives CDR1 ENHRY, CDR2 SYGVKD. Here the CDR3 DNA reads TGTGCCATCAGTGACTCCATAAAGACAGGCCCCTACGAGCAGTACTTC. It yields the protein CAISDSIKTGPYEQYF.

The V call is TRBV5-5, the J call TRBJ2-2; 7 bases are a match to TRBD2. CDR1 and CDR2 from the germline V gene are SGHKS and YYEKEE (reference sequence). CDR3 length equals 16 residues. V gave up 5 bases and J gave up 0 bases; unmatched junction bases: 7. The CDR3 region is CASSSRGDSNTGELFF. DNA for the CDR3: TGTGCCAGCAGTTCCCGGGGGGACTCGAACACCGGGGAGCTGTTTTTT.